Described below is a single TCR beta chain sequence and its context. This sample was included in a study of shared clonotypes between healthy human individuals. Libraries were prepared by immunoSEQ multiplex PCR; TCRdb keeps only in-frame clonotypes and omits some of them. Altogether more than 2 million clones are present, roughly 95% being singletons, with the ten largest covering approximately 0.13%. The specimen sequenced was naive CD4+ T cells sorted from blood. This sample's subset: CD45RA+ positively selected. The clonotype originates from a man in his late teens or twenties in good health.

DNA for the CDR3: TGCGCCAGCAGCTCCCAACCCCGTCAGGGCCAAGAGACCCAGTACTTC. Amino acids: CASSSQPRQGQETQYF. The genes are TRBV4-1 and TRBJ2-5; the D gene is possibly TRBD1 (5 bases). The CDR3 runs to 16 residues. Per germline, CDR1 MGHRA and CDR2 YSYEKL. The V end was cut by 5 bases, the J end by 1 base, with 17 bases between.